This entry lists 32 T cell receptor beta chains sequenced from one sample in a study of cytomegalovirus exposure and HLA in healthy donors. Vbeta (60) and Jbeta (13) primers were used in the PCR. Repertoires were generated with immunoSEQ multiplex PCR, while TCRdb's copy carries only in-frame clones and drops some. The table records under 150,000 clones, 78% of them present only once. The sequenced sample was PBMCs. All receptors come from a middle-aged woman in good health and CMV-seropositive.

This clone was detected only a few times. The chain employs TRBV27 and TRBJ1-1, with D perhaps TRBD1 (6 bases). The CDR3 runs 16 residues. Between the trimmed V and J ends, which lost 6 bases and 2 bases, there was a span of 19 bases. Germline lookup yields CDR1 MNHEY and CDR2 SMNVEV (reference sequence). CDR3 DNA sequence: TGTGCCAGCAGCCCCTACATCAAAGGGGGTAACACTGAAGCTTTCTTT. Its protein is CASSPYIKGGNTEAFF.

V gene TRBV6-6 combines with J gene TRBJ2-7, with D possibly being TRBD1 (5 bases). CDR3 length: 13 amino acids. Germline V gene lookup returns CDR1 MNHNY and CDR2 SVGAGI (reference sequence). Trimming left V 2 bases short and J 5 bases short, with 10 bases between. This CDR3 reads CASSYGRADEQYF. CDR3 coding DNA: TGTGCCAGCAGTTACGGCAGGGCAGACGAGCAGTACTTC.

The rearrangement uses TRBV6-5 and TRBJ2-4; TRBD1 matches at 9 bases. CDR1 MNHEY and CDR2 SVGAGI come from the germline V gene. CDR3 size: 14 residues. The J segment lost 7 bases and the V segment lost 6 bases, leaving 7 bases of the junction unmatched. In DNA, the CDR3 is TGTGCCAGCAGGCCGGGACAGGGACGGAACATTCAGTACTTC. It specifies CASRPGQGRNIQYF.

The chain is built from TRBV2 and TRBJ2-7; 10 bases match TRBD2. The V segment lost 5 bases and the J segment 9 bases; nucleotides outside the gene matches: 10. CDR1 SNHLY and CDR2 FYNNEI come from the germline V gene. The CDR3 totals 14 residues. CDR3 DNA: TGTGCCAGCAGTATCACTAGCGGGACCTCGAGGCAGTACTTC. This codes for CASSITSGTSRQYF. Full variable domain (outside the CDR3, taken from reference TRBV2 and TRBJ2-7): EPEVTQTPSHQVTQMGQEVILRCVPISNHLYFYWYRQILGQKVEFLVSFYNNEISEKSEIFDDQFSVERPDGSNFTLKIRSTKLEDSAMYFCASSITSGTSRQYFGPGTRLTVT.

V and J are TRBV29-1 and TRBJ2-7, with D possibly matching TRBD1 (6 bases). CDR1 SQVTM and CDR2 ANQGSEA come from the germline V gene. The V end was cut by 4 bases, the J end by 0 bases, with 10 bases between. This CDR3 has 13 residues. CDR3 in amino acids: CSVGVRGSYEQYF. DNA of the CDR3: TGCAGCGTTGGCGTCAGGGGCTCCTACGAGCAGTACTTC.

The chain carries TRBV7-2 and TRBJ1-2; D not resolved. The CDR3 spans 14 residues. Germline V gene lookup returns CDR1 SGHTA and CDR2 FQGNSA. V was cut by 5 bases and J by 3 bases, with 13 bases left in between. CDR3 residues: CASSPNPNYYGYTF. The CDR3 DNA sequence: TGTGCCAGCAGCCCAAACCCCAACTACTATGGCTACACCTTC.

This clone was recorded a few times. One junction end does not reproduce the germline sequence, and a read error may be involved. The chain recombines TRBV5-1 with TRBJ1-2; 9 bases line up with TRBD1. Looked up from germline, CDR1 is SGHRS and CDR2 is YFSETQ. The CDR3 has 13 amino acids. This CDR3 is CASSSGQGTLHAF. In nucleotides, the CDR3 is TGCGCCAGCAGCTCCGGACAGGGGACCCTTCACGCCTTC.

This clone appeared a few times. The V and J genes are TRBV19 and TRBJ2-1; 10 positions agree with TRBD2. Germline values: CDR1 LNHDA, CDR2 SQIVND (reference sequence). V lost 5 bases, J lost 15 bases, and 13 bases stayed unmatched. The CDR3 spans 14 residues. Here the CDR3 DNA reads TGTGCCAGTAGTCCGGGGCTAGCGGGAGTCCATCGGTTCTTC. It yields the protein CASSPGLAGVHRFF.

The V call is TRBV5-4, the J call TRBJ2-5; D remains unclear. This CDR3 region has 14 residues. Germline V gene data show CDR1 as SGHNT and CDR2 as YYREEE (reference sequence). V lost 5 bases, J lost 2 bases, and 13 bases lay in between. The CDR3 reads CASRSSGFQETQYF. Written as DNA, the CDR3 is TGTGCCAGCAGAAGTTCCGGGTTTCAAGAGACCCAGTACTTC.

A single count supports this clone. This sequence joins TRBV7-9 and TRBJ1-2, with D possibly being TRBD1 (5 bases). The CDR3 has 13 amino acids. V was cut by 3 bases and J by 7 bases, with 12 bases left in between. Germline V gene lookup returns CDR1 SEHNR and CDR2 FQNEAQ (reference sequence). This CDR3 is CASSFGGGPGYTF. CDR3 bases: TGTGCCAGCAGCTTCGGGGGGGGACCTGGCTACACCTTC.

The rearrangement links TRBV7-8 to TRBJ2-1; D uncertain. CDR3 size: 13 residues. V lost 5 bases, J lost 5 bases, and 10 bases lay in between. The germline CDR1 and CDR2 sequences are SGHVS and FQNEAQ. The CDR3 sequence: CASSRVRNNEQFF. CDR3 in DNA: TGTGCCAGCAGCAGAGTCCGAAACAATGAGCAGTTCTTC.

This clone was seen only a few times. This chain links TRBV11-2 with TRBJ2-3; maybe TRBD2 (5 bases). The CDR3 spans 14 residues. In germline, CDR1 is SGHAT, CDR2 FQNNGV. The germline V and J ends were trimmed by 3 bases and 0 bases, with 7 bases remaining between them. The CDR3 nucleotides are TGTGCCAGCAGCTTCGGGGAGAGCACAGATACGCAGTATTTT. Translation: CASSFGESTDTQYF.

The genes are TRBV13 and TRBJ2-1; no definite D call. CDR3 length: 14 amino acids. The V end was cut by 1 base, the J end by 2 bases, with 6 bases between. Germline V gene sequence: CDR1 PRHDT, CDR2 FYEKMQ (reference sequence). Here the CDR3 DNA reads TGTGCCAGCAGCTTAGCACTAACCTACAATGAGCAGTTCTTC. As protein: CASSLALTYNEQFF.

In its sample, this clone was seen once. The rearrangement uses TRBV2 and TRBJ1-2, with a weak D call TRBD1 (5 bases). V was clipped by 4 bases and J by 5 bases, with 8 bases between them. The CDR3 sequence is 12 residues long. Germline assignment: CDR1 SNHLY and CDR2 FYNNEI. The CDR3 reads CASSAQGYGYTF. As DNA, the CDR3 is TGTGCCAGCAGTGCCCAGGGTTATGGCTACACCTTC.

This chain uses TRBV27 with TRBJ2-5; D perhaps matches TRBD2 (6 bases). The ends were cut back, 0 bases at V and 4 bases at J, with 21 bases in the middle. Germline-derived CDR1 and CDR2 are MNHEY and SMNVEV (reference sequence). The CDR3 sequence is 18 residues long. CDR3 amino acids: CASSLSSIAGGIGETQYF. CDR3 DNA sequence: TGTGCCAGCAGTTTATCCTCCATCGCAGGCGGGATAGGAGAGACCCAGTACTTC.

This chain joins TRBV9 and TRBJ2-1; 9 bases fit TRBD2. The CDR3 totals 13 residues. The germline CDR1 and CDR2 sequences are SGDLS and YYNGEE. V shed 4 bases, J shed 15 bases, and the junction held 11 bases outside the gene matches. CDR3 DNA: TGTGCCAGCAGCTGGGTAGCGGGAGACCCCCGGTTCTTC. This encodes CASSWVAGDPRFF.

This clone was seen just once. The chain employs TRBV19 and TRBJ1-5; possibly TRBD1 for D (5 bases). Germline V CDR1 and CDR2: LNHDA, SQIVND (reference sequence). CDR3 length: 16 residues. V lost 2 bases, J lost 2 bases, and 13 bases lay in between. The CDR3 region is CASSISHRQGNQPQHF. The CDR3 DNA follows: TGTGCCAGTAGTATATCTCACAGGCAGGGCAATCAGCCCCAGCATTTT.

The rearrangement joins TRBV15 to TRBJ2-1, with TRBD2 matching over 13 bases. The germline V gene has CDR1 LNHNV and CDR2 YYDKDF (reference sequence). V was clipped by 0 bases and J by 14 bases; unmatched bases: 7. This CDR3 is 15 amino acids long. The CDR3 region is CATSREFTSGGEKFF. The CDR3 region has the DNA TGTGCCACCAGCAGAGAGTTCACTAGCGGGGGGGAGAAGTTCTTC.

The gene calls are TRBV5-1 and TRBJ2-5; possible D gene TRBD2, 5 bases. The J call may be in error: the DNA end matches TRBJ2-7 better. The CDR3 loop spans 13 amino acids. From germline, CDR1 is SGHRS and CDR2 YFSETQ. CDR3 sequence (DNA): TGCGCCAGTACCTCGGACGGGAACTACGAGCAGTACTTC. Amino acids: CASTSDGNYEQYF.

There are a few counts of this clone. The chain joins TRBV5-4 to TRBJ1-5; D gene ambiguous. There are 17 residues in the CDR3. Germline assignment: CDR1 SGHNT and CDR2 YYREEE (reference sequence). Trimming pared 0 bases from V and 0 bases from J, leaving 13 bases between. The CDR3 nucleotides read TGTGCCAGCAGCTTGGTTTTGTGGCAGATTAGCAATCAGCCCCAGCATTTT. Protein sequence: CASSLVLWQISNQPQHF. Supplemented by reference TRBV5-4 and TRBJ1-5, the full variable domain reads ETGVTQSPTHLIKTRGQQVTLRCSSQSGHNTVSWYQQALGQGPQFIFQYYREEENGRGNFPPRFSGLQFPNYSSELNVNALELDDSALYLCASSLVLWQISNQPQHFGDGTRLSIL.

The V gene is TRBV5-4, the J gene TRBJ2-1, with 8 bases matching TRBD2. The V gene end was trimmed by 4 bases and the J gene end by 0 bases; junction bases not matched to a gene: 9. The CDR3 has 17 amino acids. Germline V lookup: CDR1 SGHNT, CDR2 YYREEE (reference sequence). The CDR3 sequence: CASSPGLAGVSYNEQFF. The CDR3 nucleotides read TGTGCCAGCAGCCCCGGACTAGCTGGAGTCTCCTACAATGAGCAGTTCTTC.

With regard to this clone: Its ends do not fully match the called genes, so a read error is possible. The rearrangement links TRBV7-7 to TRBJ2-1, with TRBD1 identical over 8 bases. Per germline, CDR1 SSHAT and CDR2 FNYEAQ (reference sequence). The CDR3 is 14 amino acids. In DNA form, the CDR3 reads TGTGCTAGCAGCCCCGGGACAGGTTTTAGTGAGCAGTTCTTC. This codes for CASSPGTGFSEQFF.

The DNA for the CDR3 is TGTGCCAGCAGCAAAGGGATTCAGGACAGGGACGCGAGGGACATTCGAAAACTGTTTTTT. Residues: CASSKGIQDRDARDIRKLFF. The chain uses TRBV21-1 and TRBJ1-4; the DNA was not compared with TRBD1, the D call given in the table. TRBV21-1 is reported as a pseudogene. The CDR3 spans 20 residues.

V gene TRBV28 combines with J gene TRBJ2-7, with 7 bases lining up with TRBD2. V shed 8 bases and J 2 bases; nucleotides not matched to a gene: 6. This CDR3 contains 13 residues. Germline values: CDR1 MDHEN, CDR2 SYDVKM. The CDR3, as DNA: TGTGCCAGCTGGGCTAGCGGAGCCTACGAGCAGTACTTC. Protein: CASWASGAYEQYF.

This sequence joins TRBV7-9 and TRBJ1-4; no clear D. Trimming left V 5 bases short and J 0 bases short, with 13 bases between. The CDR3 is 16 residues long. Germline assignment: CDR1 SEHNR and CDR2 FQNEAQ (reference sequence). The CDR3 DNA is TGTGCCAGCAGCCCAGCCCTGGGAGCAACTAATGAAAAACTGTTTTTT. This codes for CASSPALGATNEKLFF.

The V gene is TRBV5-1, the J gene TRBJ2-7; the match to TRBD1 covers 10 bases. The CDR3 is 16 amino acids. The germline V gene has CDR1 SGHRS and CDR2 YFSETQ. V dropped 0 bases and J dropped 3; count of bases not matched to a gene: 6. As DNA, the CDR3 is TGCGCCAGCAGCTTGGGAGGGACAGGGGCTCACTACGAGCAGTACTTC. Its protein product is CASSLGGTGAHYEQYF.

The chain combines TRBV6-5 with TRBJ2-7, with no clear D. This CDR3 is built from 11 residues. Per germline, CDR1 MNHEY and CDR2 SVGAGI. V dropped 4 bases and J dropped 2 bases, with 3 bases sitting between them. CDR3 sequence: CASSSTYEQYF. As DNA, the CDR3 is TGTGCCAGCAGTTCCACCTACGAGCAGTACTTC.

The chain carries TRBV6-5 and TRBJ2-7, with TRBD1 identical over 11 bases. The germline V gene encodes CDR1 MNHEY and CDR2 SVGAGI. The CDR3 covers 16 residues. J was trimmed by 0 bases and V by 0 bases; bases with no gene match: 1. Here the CDR3 reads CASSYSGTGGSYEQYF. In DNA, the CDR3 is TGTGCCAGCAGTTACTCCGGGACAGGGGGCTCCTACGAGCAGTACTTC.

This clone showed up just once. V is TRBV28 and J is TRBJ2-3, with TRBD2 identical over 9 bases. Germline V gene data show CDR1 as MDHEN and CDR2 as SYDVKM. With 6 bases clipped from V and 4 bases from J, the junction kept 5 bases outside the gene matches. This CDR3 comprises 14 residues. This CDR3 is CASSRAGGSDTQYF. The CDR3 nucleotides are TGTGCCAGCAGCCGAGCGGGAGGTTCAGATACGCAGTATTTT.

The gene calls are TRBV5-1 and TRBJ2-7; TRBD2 matches at 10 bases. Germline lookup yields CDR1 SGHRS and CDR2 YFSETQ. This CDR3 contains 15 residues. The junction had 2 bases not matched to a gene; V was cut back by 2 bases and J by 0 bases. CDR3 amino acids: CASSFGLADSYEQYF. CDR3 DNA sequence: TGCGCCAGCAGCTTTGGACTAGCGGACTCCTACGAGCAGTACTTC.

V and J are TRBV19 and TRBJ2-1; 8 bases agree with TRBD1. This CDR3 has 15 amino acids. With V trimmed by 6 bases and J by 3 bases, 7 bases remained unmatched. The V gene's germline CDR1 is LNHDA and CDR2 SQIVND (reference sequence). CDR3 in amino acids: CASSEQGASYNEQFF. CDR3 nucleotide sequence: TGTGCCAGTAGCGAGCAGGGGGCGAGCTACAATGAGCAGTTCTTC.

This sequence joins TRBV11-2 and TRBJ2-3, with 10 bases that match TRBD1. The V and J ends lost 4 bases and 4 bases, in that order; junction bases with no gene match: 2. This CDR3 has 14 amino acids. Germline values: CDR1 SGHAT, CDR2 FQNNGV. CDR3 sequence (DNA): TGTGCCAGCAGCTACGGACAGGGGGCAGATACGCAGTATTTT. Protein: CASSYGQGADTQYF.